This T cell receptor beta chain was identified during a study of Ad26.COV2.S vaccination and SARS-CoV-2 variants. Study details: Ad26.COV2.S given intramuscularly, once or twice 56 days apart. Study-wide findings and caveats: The breadth of spike-specific CD8+ and CD4+ T cell responses after vaccination was reportedly substantial. People who got the vaccine or the placebo had similar non-spike TCR breadth.

With respect to this clone: Its target is not known.

Treatment defined: about 20 received Ad26.COV2.S at low or high dose, single or two shots; a few received placebo; per-sample allocation not given. Day 63 after the first vaccine or placebo injection was the time point for sampling. Boston supplied an adult donor aged 18-55 years. Assay used: immunoSEQ multiplex PCR; TCRdb lists only in-frame clones, some missing. The top ten clones hold around a tenth of a sample with 200,000 to 250,000 clones, 85% to 90% of them seen once. This receptor was taken from a person between 18 and 65 years old who received the Ad26.COV2.S COVID-19 vaccine or a placebo. The material was peripheral blood, obtained in a trial of Ad26.COV2.S vaccine versus placebo.

CDR3 bases: TGCAGTGCTAGTATCCGGGAGCAGTACTTC. Protein product: CSASIREQYF. The genes are TRBV20-1 and TRBJ2-7; D is undetermined. CDR3 size: 10 residues. Germline V CDR1 and CDR2: DFQATT, SNEGSKA (reference sequence). Trimming removed 3 bases from V and 7 bases from J, with 7 bases in between.